What follows are 10 T cell receptor beta chains derived from one specimen sequenced in a study of cytomegalovirus exposure and HLA in healthy donors. Use of 60 Vbeta and 13 Jbeta primers characterized the PCR. Clones were read by immunoSEQ multiplex PCR, and TCRdb kept only the in-frame ones, dropping some. This table has about 130,000 clones, under 90% appearing once. Material: PBMCs. Receptors were obtained from a man between 18 and 35 years old in good health and CMV-seronegative.

The V call is TRBV6-1, the J call TRBJ2-3, with D perhaps TRBD1 (5 bases). Germline CDR1 and CDR2: MNHNS and SASEGT. This CDR3 spans 15 amino acids. V dropped 4 bases and J dropped 6 bases, with 17 bases sitting between them. The CDR3 sequence is CASSATDMGWDTQYF. Written as DNA, the CDR3 is TGTGCCAGCAGTGCCACGGACATGGGGTGGGATACGCAGTATTTT.

This chain links TRBV5-4 with TRBJ2-3; maybe TRBD2 (7 bases). The germline V gene has CDR1 SGHNT and CDR2 YYREEE (reference sequence). V was trimmed by 4 bases and J by 0 bases, leaving 15 bases between them. This CDR3 spans 16 amino acids. The CDR3 coding sequence is TGTGCCAGCAGCAATTCGGGGGGCCTTAGCACAGATACGCAGTATTTT. Its translation: CASSNSGGLSTDTQYF.

The chain links TRBV27 to TRBJ1-1, with D perhaps TRBD1 (5 bases). Trimming took off 4 bases at V and 1 base at J, with 19 bases between the two ends. This CDR3 has 17 residues. In germline, CDR1 is MNHEY, CDR2 SMNVEV (reference sequence). Written as DNA, the CDR3 is TGTGCCAGCAGTTCCCCGGGTCGGACACCGGGGAACACTGAAGCTTTCTTT. Translation gives CASSSPGRTPGNTEAFF.

The chain has TRBV13 and TRBJ1-1, with TRBD1 matching 9 bases. V lost 4 bases and J lost 6; bases outside the gene matches: 6. Germline CDR1 reads PRHDT; CDR2 reads FYEKMQ (reference sequence). The CDR3 sequence is 14 residues long. CDR3 region: CASSWGTGSSEAFF. DNA of the CDR3: TGTGCCAGCAGCTGGGGGACAGGGTCTTCTGAAGCTTTCTTT. Full variable domain (rest looked up from reference TRBV13 and TRBJ1-1): AAGVIQSPRHLIKEKRETATLKCYPIPRHDTVYWYQQGPGQDPQFLISFYEKMQSDKGSIPDRFSAQQFSDYHSELNMSSLELGDSALYFCASSWGTGSSEAFFGQGTRLTVV.

A single count supports this clone. V usage is TRBV18 and J usage is TRBJ2-3; TRBD1 is a possible D gene (5 bases). V dropped 3 bases and J dropped 0 bases, with 13 bases sitting between them. Per the germline V gene, CDR1 is KGHSH and CDR2 is LQKENI. The CDR3 contains 16 residues. CDR3 loop: CASSPRADLSTDTQYF. CDR3 DNA: TGTGCCAGCTCACCCAGGGCCGACCTAAGCACAGATACGCAGTATTTT. Drawing the rest from reference TRBV18 and TRBJ2-3, the complete variable domain is NAGVMQNPRHLVRRRGQEARLRCSPMKGHSHVYWYRQLPEEGLKFMVYLQKENIIDESGMPKERFSAEFPKEGPSILRIQQVVRGDSAAYFCASSPRADLSTDTQYFGPGTRLTVL.

CDR3 in amino acids: CASSIYPSDEAFF. The CDR3 bases are TGTGCCAGTAGTATCTACCCCTCCGATGAAGCTTTCTTT. This chain joins TRBV19 and TRBJ1-1; D uncertain. Trimming removed 3 bases at V and 7 bases at J, with 12 bases between. Germline V gene sequence: CDR1 LNHDA, CDR2 SQIVND (reference sequence). The CDR3 extends over 13 amino acids.

The chain joins TRBV5-4 to TRBJ1-5, with D possibly being TRBD1 (6 bases). This CDR3 is built from 16 residues. Between the trimmed V and J ends, which lost 2 bases and 2 bases, there was a span of 14 bases. Germline CDR1 and CDR2: SGHNT and YYREEE (reference sequence). CDR3 DNA sequence: TGTGCCAGCAGCTTTCGGTCCGGGACACGCAATCAGCCCCAGCATTTT. Its protein is CASSFRSGTRNQPQHF.

The chain employs TRBV7-6 and TRBJ1-2, with 7 bases lining up with TRBD1. This CDR3 spans 13 amino acids. V dropped 5 bases and J dropped 1; count of bases not matched to a gene: 1. Germline loops: CDR1 SGHVS, CDR2 FNYEAQ. The CDR3 loop is CASSRDSNYGYTF. CDR3 DNA sequence: TGTGCCAGCAGCCGGGACAGTAACTATGGCTACACCTTC.

This clone has just one count. The V gene is TRBV13, the J gene TRBJ2-5, with D maybe TRBD2 (5 bases). The J call may be incorrect, as the DNA end agrees better with TRBJ2-7. CDR1 is PRHDT, CDR2 FYEKMQ, per germline (reference sequence). This CDR3 has 14 residues. CDR3 in amino acids: CASSFGVGDYEQYF. Here the CDR3 DNA reads TGTGCCAGCAGCTTCGGGGTAGGAGACTACGAGCAGTACTTC.

This chain joins TRBV5-1 and TRBJ1-6; tentative D call: TRBD1 (6 bases). The CDR3 is 15 amino acids. The V gene's germline CDR1 is SGHRS and CDR2 YFSETQ. V lost 4 bases, J lost 6 bases, and 14 bases lay in between. This CDR3 is CASSIGTMINSPLHF. DNA of the CDR3: TGCGCCAGCAGCATAGGGACAATGATTAATTCACCCCTCCACTTT.